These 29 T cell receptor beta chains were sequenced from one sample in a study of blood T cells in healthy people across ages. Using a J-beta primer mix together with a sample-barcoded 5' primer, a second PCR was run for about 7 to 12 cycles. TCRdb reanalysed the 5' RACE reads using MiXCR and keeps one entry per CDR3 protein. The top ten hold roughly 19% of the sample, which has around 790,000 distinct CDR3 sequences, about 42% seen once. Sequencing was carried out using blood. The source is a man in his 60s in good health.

The CDR3 nucleotides read TGCGCCAGCAGCCAAGGGACCGCGCTCGCAGATACGCAGTATTTT. The encoded protein is CASSQGTALADTQYF. The chain is built from TRBV4-3 and TRBJ2-3; no definite D call. The CDR3 is 15 amino acids. V was pared by 1 base and J by 4 bases, with 12 bases between. Germline CDR1 is LGHNA and CDR2 is YSLEER.

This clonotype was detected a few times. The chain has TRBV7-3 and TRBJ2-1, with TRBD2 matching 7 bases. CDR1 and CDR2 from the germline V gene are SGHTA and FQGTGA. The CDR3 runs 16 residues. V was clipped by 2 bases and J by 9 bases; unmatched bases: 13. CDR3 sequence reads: CASSLHGTKSELEQFF. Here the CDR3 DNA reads TGTGCCAGCAGCTTACATGGGACTAAGTCAGAACTTGAGCAGTTCTTC.

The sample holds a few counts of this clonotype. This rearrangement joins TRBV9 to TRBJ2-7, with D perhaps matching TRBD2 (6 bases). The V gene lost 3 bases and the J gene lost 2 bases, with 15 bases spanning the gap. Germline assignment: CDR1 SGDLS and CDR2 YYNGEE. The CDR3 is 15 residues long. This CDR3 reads CASSGYRERPYEQYF. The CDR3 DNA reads TGTGCCAGCAGCGGCTACCGGGAGCGACCCTACGAGCAGTACTTC.

The DNA for the CDR3 is TGCGCCAGCAGCTTGGCCCCTCGGACAGGGGTGGAGACCCAGTACTTC. Translation: CASSLAPRTGVETQYF. This sequence joins TRBV5-1 and TRBJ2-7, with 9 bases identical to TRBD1. The J call is in doubt because the DNA end fits TRBJ2-5 better. Germline loops: CDR1 SGHRS, CDR2 YFSETQ. The CDR3 sequence is 16 residues long.

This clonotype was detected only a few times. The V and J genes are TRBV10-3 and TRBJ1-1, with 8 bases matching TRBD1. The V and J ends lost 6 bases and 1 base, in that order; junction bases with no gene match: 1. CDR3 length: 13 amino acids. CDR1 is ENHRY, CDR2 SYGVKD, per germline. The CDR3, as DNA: TGTGCCATCAGGGGACAGGAGAACACTGAAGCTTTCTTT. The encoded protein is CAIRGQENTEAFF.

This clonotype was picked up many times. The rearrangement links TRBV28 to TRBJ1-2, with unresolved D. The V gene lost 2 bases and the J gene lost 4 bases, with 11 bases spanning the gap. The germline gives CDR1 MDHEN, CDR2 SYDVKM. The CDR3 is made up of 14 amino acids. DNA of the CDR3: TGTGCCAGCAGTTTAGGAACGCGATTCTATGGCTACACCTTC. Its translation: CASSLGTRFYGYTF.

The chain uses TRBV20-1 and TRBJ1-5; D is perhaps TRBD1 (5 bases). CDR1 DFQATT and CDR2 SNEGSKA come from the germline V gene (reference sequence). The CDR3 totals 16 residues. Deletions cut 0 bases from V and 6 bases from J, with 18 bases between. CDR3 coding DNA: TGCAGTGCTAGAGACGCAAGACAGTTGGGTGTTCAGCCCCAGCATTTT. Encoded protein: CSARDARQLGVQPQHF.

DNA for the CDR3: TGCGCCAGCAGCCAAGTGGAGTACAGGGCTGCAACTAATGAAAAACTGTTTTTT. As protein: CASSQVEYRAATNEKLFF. The gene calls are TRBV4-3 and TRBJ1-4; D might be TRBD1 (6 bases). V lost 1 base and J 0 bases, leaving 15 bases between the germline ends. Germline values: CDR1 LGHNA, CDR2 YSLEER. The CDR3 covers 18 residues.

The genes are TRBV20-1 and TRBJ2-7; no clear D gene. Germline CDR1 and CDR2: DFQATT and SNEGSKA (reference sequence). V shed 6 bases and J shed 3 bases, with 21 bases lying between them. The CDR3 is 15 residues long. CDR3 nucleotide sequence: TGCAGTGCCTACGATGCAGGTTCGGCGCGCTACGAGCAGTACTTC. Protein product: CSAYDAGSARYEQYF.

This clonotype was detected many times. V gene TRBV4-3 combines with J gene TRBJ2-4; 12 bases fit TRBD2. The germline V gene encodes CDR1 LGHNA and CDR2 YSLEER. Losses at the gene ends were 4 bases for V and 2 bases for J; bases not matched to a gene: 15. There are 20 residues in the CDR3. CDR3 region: CASSRTRLAGEAFSKNIQYF. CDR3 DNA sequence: TGCGCCAGCAGCCGCACACGACTAGCGGGAGAGGCTTTCTCCAAAAACATTCAGTACTTC.

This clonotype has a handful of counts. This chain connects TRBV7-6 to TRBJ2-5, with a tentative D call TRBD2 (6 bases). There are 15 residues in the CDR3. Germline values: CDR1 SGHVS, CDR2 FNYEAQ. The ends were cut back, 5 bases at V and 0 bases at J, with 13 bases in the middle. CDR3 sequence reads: CASSPRRGYQETQYF. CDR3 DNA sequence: TGTGCCAGCAGCCCCCGTCGGGGGTACCAAGAGACCCAGTACTTC.

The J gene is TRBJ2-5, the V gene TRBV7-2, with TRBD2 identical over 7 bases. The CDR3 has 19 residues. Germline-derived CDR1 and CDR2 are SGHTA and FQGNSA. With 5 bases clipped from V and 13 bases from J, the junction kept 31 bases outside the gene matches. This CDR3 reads CASSRNVFEGRGAKNIRYF. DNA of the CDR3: TGTGCCAGCAGCCGGAACGTGTTCGAGGGGAGGGGAGCCAAAAACATTCGGTACTTC.

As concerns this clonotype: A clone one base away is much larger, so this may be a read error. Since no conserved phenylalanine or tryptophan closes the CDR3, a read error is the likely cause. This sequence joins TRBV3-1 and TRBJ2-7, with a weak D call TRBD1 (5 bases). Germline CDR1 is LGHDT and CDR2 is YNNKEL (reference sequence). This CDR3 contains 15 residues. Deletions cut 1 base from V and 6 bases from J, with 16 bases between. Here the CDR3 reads CASSQGYGSRVEQYS. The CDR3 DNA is TGTGCCAGCAGCCAAGGATACGGATCCAGGGTCGAGCAGTACTCC.

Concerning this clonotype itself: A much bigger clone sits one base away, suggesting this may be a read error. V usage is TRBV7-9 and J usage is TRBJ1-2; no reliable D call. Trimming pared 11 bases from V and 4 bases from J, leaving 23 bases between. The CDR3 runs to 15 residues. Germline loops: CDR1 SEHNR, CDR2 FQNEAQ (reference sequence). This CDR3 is CAGNPEDVRTYGYTF. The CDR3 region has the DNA TGTGCCGGCAACCCTGAGGACGTACGGACCTATGGCTACACCTTC.

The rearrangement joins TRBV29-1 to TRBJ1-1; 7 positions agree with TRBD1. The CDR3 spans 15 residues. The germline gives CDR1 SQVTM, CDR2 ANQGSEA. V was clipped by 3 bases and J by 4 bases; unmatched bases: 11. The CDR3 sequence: CSVEAQGDKVTEAFF. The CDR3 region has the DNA TGCAGCGTTGAGGCTCAGGGGGATAAGGTCACTGAAGCTTTCTTT.

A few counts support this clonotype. The CDR3 DNA reads as TGTGCCAGCAGCCTGGGGACACCTTATAGCAATCAGCCCCAGCATTTT. It encodes CASSLGTPYSNQPQHF. This sequence joins TRBV7-2 and TRBJ1-5, with D possibly being TRBD1 (6 bases). The germline gives CDR1 SGHTA, CDR2 FQGNSA. V dropped 5 bases and J dropped 0 bases, with 14 bases sitting between them. The CDR3 sequence is 16 residues long.

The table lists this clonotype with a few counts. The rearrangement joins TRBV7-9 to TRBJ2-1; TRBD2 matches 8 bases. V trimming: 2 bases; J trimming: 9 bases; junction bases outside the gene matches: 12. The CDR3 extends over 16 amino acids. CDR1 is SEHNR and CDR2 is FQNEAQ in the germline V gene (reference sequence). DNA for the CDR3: TGTGCCAGCAGCTTAAGGCGGGGGGTTACGCCTACTGAGCAGTTCTTC. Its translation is CASSLRRGVTPTEQFF.

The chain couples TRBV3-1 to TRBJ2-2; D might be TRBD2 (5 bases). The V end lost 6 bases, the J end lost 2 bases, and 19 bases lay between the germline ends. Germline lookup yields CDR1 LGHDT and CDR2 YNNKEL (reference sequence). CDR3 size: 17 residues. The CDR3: CASSPQRAGGNTGELFF. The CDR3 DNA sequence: TGTGCCAGCAGTCCTCAAAGGGCAGGAGGAAACACCGGGGAGCTGTTTTTT.

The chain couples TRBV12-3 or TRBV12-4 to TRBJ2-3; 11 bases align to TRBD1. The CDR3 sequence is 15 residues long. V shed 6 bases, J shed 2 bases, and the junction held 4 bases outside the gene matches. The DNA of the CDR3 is TGTGCCAGCAGCCTGGACAGGGGGCACACAGATACGCAGTATTTT. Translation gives CASSLDRGHTDTQYF.

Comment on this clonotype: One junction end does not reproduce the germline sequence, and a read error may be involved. CDR3 loop: CASSLKFRGISTDTQYF. The CDR3, as DNA: TGTGCCAGTAGCTTGAAATTTCGCGGGATTAGCACAGATACGCAGTATTTT. V and J are TRBV5-5 and TRBJ2-3; possible D gene TRBD2, 6 bases. Germline loops: CDR1 SGHKS, CDR2 YYEKEE (reference sequence). The CDR3 spans 17 residues.

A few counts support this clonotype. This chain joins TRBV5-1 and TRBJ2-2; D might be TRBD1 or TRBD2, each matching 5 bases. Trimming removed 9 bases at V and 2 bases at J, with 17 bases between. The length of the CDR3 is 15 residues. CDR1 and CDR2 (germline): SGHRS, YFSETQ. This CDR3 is CATSTVGENTGELFF. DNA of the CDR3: TGCGCCACCTCAACCGTGGGGGAAAACACCGGGGAGCTGTTTTTT. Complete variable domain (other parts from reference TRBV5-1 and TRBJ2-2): KAGVTQTPRYLIKTRGQQVTLSCSPISGHRSVSWYQQTPGQGLQFLFEYFSETQRNKGNFPGRFSGRQFSNSRSEMNVSTLELGDSALYLCATSTVGENTGELFFGEGSRLTVL.

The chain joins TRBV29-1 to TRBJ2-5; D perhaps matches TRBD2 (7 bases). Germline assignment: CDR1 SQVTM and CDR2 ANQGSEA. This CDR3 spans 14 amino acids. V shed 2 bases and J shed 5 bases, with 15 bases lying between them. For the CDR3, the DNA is TGCAGCGTTGAATATGCGGGGGCCGGGGAGACCCAGTACTTC. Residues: CSVEYAGAGETQYF.

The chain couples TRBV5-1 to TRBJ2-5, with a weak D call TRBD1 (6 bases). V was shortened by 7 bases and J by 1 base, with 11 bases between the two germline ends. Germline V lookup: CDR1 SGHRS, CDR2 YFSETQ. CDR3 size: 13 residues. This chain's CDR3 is CASDTGSQETQYF. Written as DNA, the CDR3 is TGCGCCAGCGATACAGGGTCCCAAGAGACCCAGTACTTC.

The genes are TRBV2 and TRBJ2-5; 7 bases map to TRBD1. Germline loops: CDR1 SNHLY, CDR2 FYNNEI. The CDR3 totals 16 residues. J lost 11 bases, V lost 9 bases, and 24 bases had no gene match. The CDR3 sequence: CARRDARTGTGNEQYF. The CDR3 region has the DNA TGTGCCAGGCGCGATGCAAGGACAGGCACGGGCAATGAGCAGTACTTC. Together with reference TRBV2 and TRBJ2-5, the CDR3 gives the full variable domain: EPEVTQTPSHQVTQMGQEVILRCVPISNHLYFYWYRQILGQKVEFLVSFYNNEISEKSEIFDDQFSVERPDGSNFTLKIRSTKLEDSAMYFCARRDARTGTGNEQYFGPGTRLLVL.

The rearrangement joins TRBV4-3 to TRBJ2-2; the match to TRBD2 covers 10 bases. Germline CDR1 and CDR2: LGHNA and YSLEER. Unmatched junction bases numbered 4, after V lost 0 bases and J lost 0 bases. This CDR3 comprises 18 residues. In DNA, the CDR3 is TGCGCCAGCAGCCAAGAATGGGGACTAGCGACGAACACCGGGGAGCTGTTTTTT. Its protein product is CASSQEWGLATNTGELFF.

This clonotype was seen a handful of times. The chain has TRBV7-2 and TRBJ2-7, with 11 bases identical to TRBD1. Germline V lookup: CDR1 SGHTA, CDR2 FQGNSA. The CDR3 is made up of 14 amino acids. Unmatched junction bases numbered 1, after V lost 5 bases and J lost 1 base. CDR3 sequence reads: CASSGQGASYEQYF. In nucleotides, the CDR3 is TGTGCCAGCAGCGGACAGGGGGCTTCCTACGAGCAGTACTTC.

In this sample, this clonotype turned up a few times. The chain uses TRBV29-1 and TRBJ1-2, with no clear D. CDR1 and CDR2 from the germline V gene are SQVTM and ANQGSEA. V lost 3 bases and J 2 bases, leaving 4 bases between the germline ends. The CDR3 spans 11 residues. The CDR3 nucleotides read TGCAGCGTTGACCAAAACTATGGCTACACCTTC. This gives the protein CSVDQNYGYTF.

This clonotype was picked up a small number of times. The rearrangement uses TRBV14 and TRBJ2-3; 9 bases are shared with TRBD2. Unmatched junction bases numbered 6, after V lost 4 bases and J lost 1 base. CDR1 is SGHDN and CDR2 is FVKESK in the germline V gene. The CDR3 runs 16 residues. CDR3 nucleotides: TGTGCCAGCAGCCCCCTACGGACTAGCGGCACAGATACGCAGTATTTT. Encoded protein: CASSPLRTSGTDTQYF. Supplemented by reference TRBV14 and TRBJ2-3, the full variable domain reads EAGVTQFPSHSVIEKGQTVTLRCDPISGHDNLYWYRRVMGKEIKFLLHFVKESKQDESGMPNNRFLAERTGGTYSTLKVQPAELEDSGVYFCASSPLRTSGTDTQYFGPGTRLTVL.

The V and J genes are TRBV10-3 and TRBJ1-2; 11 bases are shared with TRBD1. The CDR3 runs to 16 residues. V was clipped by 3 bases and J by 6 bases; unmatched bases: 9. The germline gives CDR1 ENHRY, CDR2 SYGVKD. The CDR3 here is CAISDKGQGAGNGYTF. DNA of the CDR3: TGTGCCATCAGTGACAAAGGACAGGGGGCGGGTAATGGCTACACCTTC.